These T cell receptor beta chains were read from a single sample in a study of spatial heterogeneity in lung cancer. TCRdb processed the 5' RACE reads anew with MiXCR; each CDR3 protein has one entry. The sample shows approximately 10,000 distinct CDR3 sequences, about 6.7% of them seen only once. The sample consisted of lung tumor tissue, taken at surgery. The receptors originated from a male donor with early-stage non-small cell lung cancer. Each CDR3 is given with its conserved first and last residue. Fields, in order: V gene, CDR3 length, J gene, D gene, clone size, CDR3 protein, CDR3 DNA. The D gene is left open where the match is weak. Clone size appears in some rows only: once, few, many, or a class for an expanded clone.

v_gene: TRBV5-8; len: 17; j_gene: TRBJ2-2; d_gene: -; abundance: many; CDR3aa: CASSFGRGRSFTGELFF; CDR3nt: TGTGCCAGCAGCTTTGGAAGGGGCAGGTCTTTCACCGGGGAGCTGTTTTTT
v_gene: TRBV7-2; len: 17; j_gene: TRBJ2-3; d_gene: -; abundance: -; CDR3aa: CASSLVYPGAGTDTQYF; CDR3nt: TGTGCCAGCAGCTTAGTTTATCCGGGGGCGGGCACAGATACGCAGTATTTT
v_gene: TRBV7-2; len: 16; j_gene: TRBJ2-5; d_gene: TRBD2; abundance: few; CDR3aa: CASSQTSGGVKGTQYF; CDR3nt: TGTGCCAGCAGCCAGACTAGCGGGGGCGTAAAAGGGACCCAGTACTTC
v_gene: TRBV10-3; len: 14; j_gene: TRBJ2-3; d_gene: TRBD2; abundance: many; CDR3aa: CAISSSGGKDTQYF; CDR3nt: TGTGCCATCTCCTCTAGCGGGGGAAAAGATACGCAGTATTTT
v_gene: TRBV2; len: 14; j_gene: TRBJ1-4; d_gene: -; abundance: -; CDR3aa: CASSETTGTTLGFF; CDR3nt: TGTGCCAGCAGTGAAACCACAGGGACCACCCTAGGTTTTTTT
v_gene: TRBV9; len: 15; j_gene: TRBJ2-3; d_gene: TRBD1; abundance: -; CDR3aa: CASSPRTGGTDTQYF; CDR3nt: TGTGCCAGCAGCCCCCGGACAGGGGGGACAGATACGCAGTATTTT
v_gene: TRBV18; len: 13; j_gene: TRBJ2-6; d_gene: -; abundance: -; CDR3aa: CASSPGGANVLTF; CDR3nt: TGTGCCAGCTCACCAGGTGGGGCCAACGTCCTGACTTTC
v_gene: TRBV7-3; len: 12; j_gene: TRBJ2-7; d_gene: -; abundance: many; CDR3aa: CASSPNGYEQYF; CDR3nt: TGTGCCAGCAGCCCCAACGGGTACGAGCAGTACTTC
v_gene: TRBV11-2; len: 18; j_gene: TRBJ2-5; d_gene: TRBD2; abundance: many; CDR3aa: CASSPRTSGGVYQETQYF; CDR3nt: TGTGCCAGCAGTCCCCGGACTAGCGGGGGGGTATACCAAGAGACCCAGTACTTC
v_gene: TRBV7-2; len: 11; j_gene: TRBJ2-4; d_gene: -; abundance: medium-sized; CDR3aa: CASSSKDIQYF; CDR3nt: TGTGCCAGCAGCTCTAAGGACATTCAGTACTTC
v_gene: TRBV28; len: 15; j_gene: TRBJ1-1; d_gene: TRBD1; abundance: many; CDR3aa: CASSPTGVEGTEAFF; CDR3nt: TGTGCCAGCAGTCCGACAGGGGTTGAGGGCACTGAAGCTTTCTTT
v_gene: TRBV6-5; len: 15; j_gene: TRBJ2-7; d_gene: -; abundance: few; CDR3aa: CASSLHPSGSYEQYF; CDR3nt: TGTGCCAGCAGTCTTCACCCCTCGGGCTCCTACGAGCAGTACTTC
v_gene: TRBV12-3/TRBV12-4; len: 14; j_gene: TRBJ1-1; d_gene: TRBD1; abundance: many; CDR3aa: CASRPDRANTEAFF; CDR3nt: TGTGCCAGCAGGCCGGACAGGGCGAACACTGAAGCTTTCTTT
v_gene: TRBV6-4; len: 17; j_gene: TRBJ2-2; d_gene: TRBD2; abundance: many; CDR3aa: CASSDSSGGADTGELFF; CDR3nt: TGTGCCAGCAGTGACTCTAGCGGGGGGGCCGACACCGGGGAGCTGTTTTTT
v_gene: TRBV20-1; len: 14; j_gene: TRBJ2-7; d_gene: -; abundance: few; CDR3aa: CSASGLDLAYEQYF; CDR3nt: TGCAGTGCTAGTGGCCTTGACTTGGCCTACGAGCAGTACTTC
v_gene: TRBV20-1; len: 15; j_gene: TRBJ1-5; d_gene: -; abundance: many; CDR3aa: CSARVSGRSNQPQHF; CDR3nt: TGCAGTGCTAGAGTTTCAGGGCGTAGCAATCAGCCCCAGCATTTT
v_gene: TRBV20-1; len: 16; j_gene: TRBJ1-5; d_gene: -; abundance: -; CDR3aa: CSAREASGFRNQPQHF; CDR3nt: TGCAGTGCTAGGGAAGCTAGCGGGTTTCGGAATCAGCCCCAGCATTTT
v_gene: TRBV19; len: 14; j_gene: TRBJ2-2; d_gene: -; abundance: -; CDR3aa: CASSGQGGAGELFF; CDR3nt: TGTGCCAGTAGTGGACAGGGAGGGGCCGGGGAGCTGTTTTTT
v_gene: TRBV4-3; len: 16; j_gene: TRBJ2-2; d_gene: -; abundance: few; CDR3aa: CASSQDPGVTAGELFF; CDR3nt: TGCGCCAGCAGCCAAGATCCGGGGGTCACCGCCGGGGAGCTGTTTTTT
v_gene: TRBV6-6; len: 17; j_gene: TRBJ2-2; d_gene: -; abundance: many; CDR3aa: CASSYPTDEANTGELFF; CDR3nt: TGTGCCAGCAGTTACCCCACTGACGAAGCGAACACCGGGGAGCTGTTTTTT
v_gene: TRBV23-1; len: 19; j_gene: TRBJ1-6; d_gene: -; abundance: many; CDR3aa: CASSQNTQGPFSYNSPLHF; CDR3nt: TGCGCCAGCAGTCAAAATACCCAGGGGCCGTTCTCCTATAATTCACCCCTCCACTTT
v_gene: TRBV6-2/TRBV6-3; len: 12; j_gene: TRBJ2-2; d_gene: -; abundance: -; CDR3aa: CASSNPRGELFF; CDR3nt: TGTGCCAGCAGTAACCCACGCGGGGAGCTGTTTTTT
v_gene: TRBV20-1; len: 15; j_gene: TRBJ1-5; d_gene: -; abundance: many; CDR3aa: CSVPGGPGSDQPQHF; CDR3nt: TGCAGTGTTCCGGGAGGACCAGGGTCCGATCAGCCCCAGCATTTT
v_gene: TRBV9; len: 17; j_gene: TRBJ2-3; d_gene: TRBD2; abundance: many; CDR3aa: CASSVGRTSGELDTQYF; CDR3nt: TGTGCCAGCAGCGTAGGAAGGACTAGCGGGGAGTTAGATACGCAGTATTTT
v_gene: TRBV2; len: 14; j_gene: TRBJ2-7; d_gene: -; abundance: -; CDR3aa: CASGRDRQNYEQYF; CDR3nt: TGTGCCAGCGGGAGGGACAGACAAAACTACGAGCAGTACTTC
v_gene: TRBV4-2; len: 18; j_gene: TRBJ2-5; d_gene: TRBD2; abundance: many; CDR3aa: CASSPRGSGGLGEETQYF; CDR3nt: TGTGCCAGCAGCCCCCGAGGTAGCGGGGGCCTGGGGGAAGAGACCCAGTACTTC
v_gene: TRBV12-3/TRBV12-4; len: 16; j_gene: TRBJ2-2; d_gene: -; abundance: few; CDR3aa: CASSFFRGANTGELFF; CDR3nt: TGTGCCAGCAGTTTCTTCAGGGGCGCGAACACCGGGGAGCTGTTTTTT
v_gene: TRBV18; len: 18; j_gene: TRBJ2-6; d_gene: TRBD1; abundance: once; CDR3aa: CASSPPGQGTPGANVLTF; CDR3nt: TGTGCCAGCTCACCACCGGGACAGGGTACTCCTGGGGCCAACGTCCTGACTTTC
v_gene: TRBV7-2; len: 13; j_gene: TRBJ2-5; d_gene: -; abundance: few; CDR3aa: CASSLGGRPTQYF; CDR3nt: TGTGCCAGCAGCTTAGGTGGGCGGCCGACCCAGTACTTC
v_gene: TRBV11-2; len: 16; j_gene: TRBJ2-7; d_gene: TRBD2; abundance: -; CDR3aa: CASSLGSSGGRYEQYF; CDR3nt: TGTGCCAGCAGCTTGGGTTCTAGCGGGGGCCGCTACGAGCAGTACTTC
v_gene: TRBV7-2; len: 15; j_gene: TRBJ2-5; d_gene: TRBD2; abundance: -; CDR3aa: CASSLAQLARETQYF; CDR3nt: TGTGCCAGCAGCTTAGCCCAACTAGCGCGAGAGACCCAGTACTTC
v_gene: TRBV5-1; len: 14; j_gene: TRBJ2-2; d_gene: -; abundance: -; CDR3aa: CASGPQGYTGELFF; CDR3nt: TGCGCCAGCGGACCGCAGGGGTACACCGGGGAGCTGTTTTTT
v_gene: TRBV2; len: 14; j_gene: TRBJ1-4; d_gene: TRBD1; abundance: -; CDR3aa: CASGRQGTNEKLFF; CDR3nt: TGTGCCAGCGGGAGACAGGGAACTAATGAAAAACTGTTTTTT
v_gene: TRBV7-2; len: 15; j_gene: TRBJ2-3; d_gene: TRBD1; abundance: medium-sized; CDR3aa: CASLLGQGLTDTQYF; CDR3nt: TGTGCCAGCCTTCTGGGACAGGGATTGACAGATACGCAGTATTTT
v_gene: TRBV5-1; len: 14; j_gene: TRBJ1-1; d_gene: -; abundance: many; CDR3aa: CASSLDRAGTEAFF; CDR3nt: TGCGCCAGCAGCTTGGACAGGGCAGGGACTGAAGCTTTCTTT
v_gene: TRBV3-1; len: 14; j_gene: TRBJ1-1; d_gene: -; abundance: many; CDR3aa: CASSQLQGNTEAFF; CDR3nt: TGTGCCAGCAGCCAATTACAGGGGAACACTGAAGCTTTCTTT
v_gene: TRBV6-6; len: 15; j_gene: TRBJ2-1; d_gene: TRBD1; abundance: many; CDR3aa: CASSEQGSSYNEQFF; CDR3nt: TGTGCCAGCAGTGAACAGGGGTCCTCCTACAATGAGCAGTTCTTC
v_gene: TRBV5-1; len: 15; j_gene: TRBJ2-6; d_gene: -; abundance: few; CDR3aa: CASSVATSEANVLTF; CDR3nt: TGCGCCAGCAGCGTGGCCACCTCTGAGGCCAACGTCCTGACTTTC